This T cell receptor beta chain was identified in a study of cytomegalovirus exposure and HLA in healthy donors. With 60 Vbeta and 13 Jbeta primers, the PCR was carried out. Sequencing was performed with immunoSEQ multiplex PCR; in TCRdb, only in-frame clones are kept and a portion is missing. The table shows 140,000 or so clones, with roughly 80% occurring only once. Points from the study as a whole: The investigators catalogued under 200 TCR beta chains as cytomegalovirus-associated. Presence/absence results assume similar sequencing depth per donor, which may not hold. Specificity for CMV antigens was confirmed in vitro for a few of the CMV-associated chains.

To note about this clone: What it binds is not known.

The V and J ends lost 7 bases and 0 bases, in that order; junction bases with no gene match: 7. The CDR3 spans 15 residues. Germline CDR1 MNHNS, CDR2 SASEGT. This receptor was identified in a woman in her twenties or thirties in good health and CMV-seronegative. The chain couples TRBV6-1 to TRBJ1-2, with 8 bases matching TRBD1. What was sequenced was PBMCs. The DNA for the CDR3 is TGTGCCAGCAATGACAGGGGCCTTACTAACTATGGCTACACCTTC. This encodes CASNDRGLTNYGYTF.